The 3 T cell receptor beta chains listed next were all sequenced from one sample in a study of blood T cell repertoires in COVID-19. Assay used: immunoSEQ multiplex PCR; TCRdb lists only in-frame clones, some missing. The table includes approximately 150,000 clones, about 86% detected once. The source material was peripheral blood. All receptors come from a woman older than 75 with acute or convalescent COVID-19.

CDR3 region: CASSRRDRVKTEAFF. The DNA for the CDR3 is TGTGCCAGCAGCCGCCGGGACAGGGTAAAAACTGAAGCTTTCTTT. This chain uses TRBV7-8 with TRBJ1-1; TRBD1 matches 9 bases. Germline V gene sequence: CDR1 SGHVS, CDR2 FQNEAQ. The length of the CDR3 is 15 residues. V dropped 5 bases and J dropped 5; count of bases not matched to a gene: 9. The full variable domain, in which reference TRBV7-8 and TRBJ1-1 provide the parts outside the CDR3, is GAGVSQSPRYKVAKRGQDVALRCDPISGHVSLFWYQQALGQGPEFLTYFQNEAQLDKSGLPSDRFFAERPEGSVSTLKIQRTQQEDSAVYLCASSRRDRVKTEAFFGQGTRLTVV.

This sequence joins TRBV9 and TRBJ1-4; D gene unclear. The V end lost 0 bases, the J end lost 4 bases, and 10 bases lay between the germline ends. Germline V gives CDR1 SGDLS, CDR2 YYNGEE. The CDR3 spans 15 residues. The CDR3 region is CASSVGAGYNEKLFF. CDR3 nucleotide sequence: TGTGCCAGCAGCGTAGGGGCAGGTTATAATGAAAAACTGTTTTTT.

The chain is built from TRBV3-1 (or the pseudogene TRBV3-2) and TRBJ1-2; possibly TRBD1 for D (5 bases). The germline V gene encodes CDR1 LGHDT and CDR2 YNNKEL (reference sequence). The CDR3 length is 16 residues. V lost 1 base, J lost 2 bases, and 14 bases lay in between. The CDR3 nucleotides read TGTGCCAGCAGCCAAGGTTCGGCAGGGCCCAACTATGGCTACACCTTC. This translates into CASSQGSAGPNYGYTF.